These T cell receptor beta chains were read from a single sample in a study of molecular identifiers for immune sequencing clone quantification. TCRdb reprocessed the PCR reads via MiXCR and lists one record per CDR3 protein. The data show around 320,000 distinct CDR3 sequences, roughly a quarter seen once. The sample taken for sequencing was naive CD8+ T cells from blood, with Jurkat cell RNA spiked in. Every receptor here comes from a human donor in good health. Some libraries in this study had Jurkat cell RNA spiked in. CDR3s include the opening cysteine and the closing phenylalanine or tryptophan. Fields, in order: clone size, D gene, J gene, V gene, CDR3 DNA, CDR3 protein. The D gene is left open where the match is weak. Clone size appears in some rows only: once, few, many, or a class for an expanded clone.

clone size: .; D gene: .; J gene: TRBJ2-5; V gene: TRBV6-2/TRBV6-3; CDR3 DNA: TGTGCCAGCAGTTCGGTTGAAGCGGTCCCGGAGACCCAGTACTTC; CDR3 protein: CASSSVEAVPETQYF
clone size: many; D gene: .; J gene: TRBJ1-2; V gene: TRBV30; CDR3 DNA: TGTGCCTGGACGGACAGCTATGGCTACACCTTC; CDR3 protein: CAWTDSYGYTF
clone size: many; D gene: TRBD1; J gene: TRBJ1-4; V gene: TRBV29-1; CDR3 DNA: TGCAGCGTTGAGGGGTTGGGACAGGGAGGCGAAAAACTGTTTTTT; CDR3 protein: CSVEGLGQGGEKLFF
clone size: few; D gene: .; J gene: TRBJ2-7; V gene: TRBV20-1; CDR3 DNA: TGCAGTGCTAGAGATCGATTCTCCAGGGTGGCCTCCTACGAGCAGTACTTC; CDR3 protein: CSARDRFSRVASYEQYF
clone size: .; D gene: TRBD1; J gene: TRBJ1-3; V gene: TRBV20-1; CDR3 DNA: TGCGGTGCTCAGGACAGGGGCTCTGGAAACACCATATATTTT; CDR3 protein: CGAQDRGSGNTIYF
clone size: many; D gene: .; J gene: TRBJ2-1; V gene: TRBV12-3/TRBV12-4; CDR3 DNA: TGTGCCAGCAGCCACGCAAACAACCGGGTTCTGGGAGATGAGCAGTTCTTC; CDR3 protein: CASSHANNRVLGDEQFF
clone size: many; D gene: .; J gene: TRBJ2-3; V gene: TRBV7-9; CDR3 DNA: TGTGCCAGCAGCTTTCAATCCGGGGAGCCAATCCCGGACCGCCCCACAGATACGCAGTATTTT; CDR3 protein: CASSFQSGEPIPDRPTDTQYF
clone size: many; D gene: TRBD2; J gene: TRBJ2-1; V gene: TRBV6-5; CDR3 DNA: TGTGCCACCAGGACTAGCGGGAGTAGCGCCTACAATGAGCAGTTCTTC; CDR3 protein: CATRTSGSSAYNEQFF
clone size: .; D gene: .; J gene: TRBJ2-3; V gene: TRBV6-5; CDR3 DNA: TGTGCCAGCAGTTACATGTCAGATACGCAGTATTTT; CDR3 protein: CASSYMSDTQYF
clone size: .; D gene: .; J gene: TRBJ2-1; V gene: TRBV30; CDR3 DNA: TGTGCCTGGAAGGGAGCGGGCAGTGAGCAGTTCTTC; CDR3 protein: CAWKGAGSEQFF
clone size: .; D gene: .; J gene: TRBJ1-6; V gene: TRBV4-1; CDR3 DNA: TGCGCCAGCAGCCAAGTATTGAATTCACCCCTCCACTTT; CDR3 protein: CASSQVLNSPLHF
clone size: many; D gene: .; J gene: TRBJ2-7; V gene: TRBV6-2/TRBV6-3; CDR3 DNA: TGTGCCAGCAGGGAGGACTTTCTCCAGTACTTC; CDR3 protein: CASREDFLQYF
clone size: few; D gene: TRBD1; J gene: TRBJ2-3; V gene: TRBV4-3; CDR3 DNA: TGCGCCAGCAGCCAGGGGACAGGGGCCGCAGATACGCAGTATTTT; CDR3 protein: CASSQGTGAADTQYF
clone size: many; D gene: .; J gene: TRBJ2-2; V gene: TRBV2; CDR3 DNA: TGTGCCAGACAGGACCTGAACACCGGGGAGCTGTTTTTT; CDR3 protein: CARQDLNTGELFF
clone size: many; D gene: .; J gene: TRBJ1-1; V gene: TRBV21-1; CDR3 DNA: TGTGCCAGCAGCAAATACACGGGGGATTTCTTCAACACTGAAGCTTTCTTT; CDR3 protein: CASSKYTGDFFNTEAFF
clone size: few; D gene: TRBD2; J gene: TRBJ2-3; V gene: TRBV10-2; CDR3 DNA: TGCGCCAGCAGTGGATCTAGCGGCCCCACAGATACGCAGTATTTT; CDR3 protein: CASSGSSGPTDTQYF
clone size: many; D gene: .; J gene: TRBJ2-4; V gene: TRBV4-1; CDR3 DNA: TGCGCCAGCAGAATGACCAACCTTGCCAAAAACATTCAGTACTTC; CDR3 protein: CASRMTNLAKNIQYF
clone size: few; D gene: .; J gene: TRBJ1-2; V gene: TRBV6-2/TRBV6-3; CDR3 DNA: TGTGCCAGCAGAGGTCTGGGGGCAGAAGCTAACTATGGCTACACCTTC; CDR3 protein: CASRGLGAEANYGYTF
clone size: few; D gene: TRBD2; J gene: TRBJ2-3; V gene: TRBV19; CDR3 DNA: TGTGCCAGTAGTATAGGGCTAGCGGGGGCCACAGATACGCAGTATTTT; CDR3 protein: CASSIGLAGATDTQYF
clone size: .; D gene: .; J gene: TRBJ2-7; V gene: TRBV7-2; CDR3 DNA: TGTGCCAGCAGCCCCCCACACCTAACCTACGAGCAGTACTTC; CDR3 protein: CASSPPHLTYEQYF
clone size: many; D gene: TRBD2; J gene: TRBJ2-5; V gene: TRBV4-3; CDR3 DNA: TGCGCCAGCAGCCAAGACGTGACTAGCCTAGGGACCCAGTACTTC; CDR3 protein: CASSQDVTSLGTQYF
clone size: many; D gene: .; J gene: TRBJ2-6; V gene: TRBV29-1; CDR3 DNA: TGCAGCGCGCCGGAACCCGGGGCCAACGTCCTGACTTTC; CDR3 protein: CSAPEPGANVLTF
clone size: few; D gene: TRBD2; J gene: TRBJ2-7; V gene: TRBV20-1; CDR3 DNA: TGCAGTGCTAGTGTAGCGGGAGCATCCCGCTCCTACGAGCAGTACTTC; CDR3 protein: CSASVAGASRSYEQYF
clone size: many; D gene: TRBD1; J gene: TRBJ2-7; V gene: TRBV13; CDR3 DNA: TGTGCCAGCAGCTTAGCCCAGGGGGCCGACGAGCAGTACTTC; CDR3 protein: CASSLAQGADEQYF
clone size: .; D gene: .; J gene: TRBJ1-1; V gene: TRBV28; CDR3 DNA: TGTGCCAGCGCCCGCCACCAGGGCCGAGCCATGGACACTGAAGCTTTCTTT; CDR3 protein: CASARHQGRAMDTEAFF
clone size: few; D gene: TRBD2; J gene: TRBJ2-5; V gene: TRBV7-9; CDR3 DNA: TGTGCCAGCAGCGCCCGACTAGCGGGAGAAGGGGAGACCCAGTACTTC; CDR3 protein: CASSARLAGEGETQYF
clone size: few; D gene: .; J gene: TRBJ2-7; V gene: TRBV27; CDR3 DNA: TGTGCCAGCAGGCTACAAGGGGGGTCGGCCTACGAGCAGTACTTC; CDR3 protein: CASRLQGGSAYEQYF
clone size: many; D gene: .; J gene: TRBJ2-3; V gene: TRBV14; CDR3 DNA: TGTGCCAGCAGCAGCCGGGACTCTAAGCTCACAGATACGCAGTATTTT; CDR3 protein: CASSSRDSKLTDTQYF
clone size: .; D gene: .; J gene: TRBJ1-1; V gene: TRBV7-9; CDR3 DNA: TGTGCCAGCAGCTTAGACGCGGCCCTGTATTTTTCCACTGAAGCTTTCTTT; CDR3 protein: CASSLDAALYFSTEAFF
clone size: few; D gene: TRBD1; J gene: TRBJ2-7; V gene: TRBV6-2/TRBV6-3; CDR3 DNA: TGTGCCAGCAGACTACAACTGACAGGGATCGAGCAGTACTTC; CDR3 protein: CASRLQLTGIEQYF
clone size: few; D gene: TRBD2; J gene: TRBJ2-7; V gene: TRBV20-1; CDR3 DNA: TGCAGTGCTAGAGGCCAGCTTAGCGGGACCCCCTACGAGCAGTACTTC; CDR3 protein: CSARGQLSGTPYEQYF
clone size: few; D gene: .; J gene: TRBJ1-5; V gene: TRBV19; CDR3 DNA: TGTGCCAGTACCCCCAGCGGTCAGCCCCAGCATTTT; CDR3 protein: CASTPSGQPQHF
clone size: many; D gene: TRBD1; J gene: TRBJ2-7; V gene: TRBV29-1; CDR3 DNA: TGCAGCGTTGGATTGTGGACAGGGACCTACGAGCAGTACTTC; CDR3 protein: CSVGLWTGTYEQYF
clone size: .; D gene: .; J gene: TRBJ2-7; V gene: TRBV29-1; CDR3 DNA: TGCAGCGTAGTAGGGGGGGGCGAGCAGTACTTC; CDR3 protein: CSVVGGGEQYF
clone size: few; D gene: .; J gene: TRBJ2-3; V gene: TRBV9; CDR3 DNA: TGTGCCAGCAGCCCCCACCTTCGGGGAGGGGGAAGAGCCCCCTCGAAACGCACAGATACGCAGTATTTT; CDR3 protein: CASSPHLRGGGRAPSKRTDTQYF
clone size: many; D gene: .; J gene: TRBJ1-1; V gene: TRBV6-1; CDR3 DNA: TGTGCCAGCAGTGATGGGTTCACTGAAGCTTTCTTT; CDR3 protein: CASSDGFTEAFF
clone size: few; D gene: .; J gene: TRBJ2-7; V gene: TRBV11-2; CDR3 DNA: TGTGCCAGCAGCTGGGGTCCCTACCCGGGGCTAGCGAACTCCTACGAGCAGTACTTC; CDR3 protein: CASSWGPYPGLANSYEQYF
clone size: .; D gene: .; J gene: TRBJ1-6; V gene: TRBV28; CDR3 DNA: TGTGCCAGCAGTCCCGTTGGGGGCATGCGATATAATTCACCCCTCCACTTT; CDR3 protein: CASSPVGGMRYNSPLHF
clone size: few; D gene: .; J gene: TRBJ2-3; V gene: TRBV6-1; CDR3 DNA: TGTGCCAGCACCCGGATTCTTTGGGGCCCAGAAGATACGCAGTATTTT; CDR3 protein: CASTRILWGPEDTQYF
clone size: many; D gene: TRBD2; J gene: TRBJ2-1; V gene: TRBV24-1; CDR3 DNA: TGTGCCACCAGTGATCTAGCGGGAGGGCCGTACAATGAGCAGTTCTTC; CDR3 protein: CATSDLAGGPYNEQFF